This T cell receptor beta chain appears in the sequencing data of a study of shared clonotypes between healthy human individuals. Broader study findings: Non-shared clonotypes were found to have lower generation probabilities than the clonotypes that were shared by all four of the sorted-subset donors.

A deep-level run was used for the assay. Every immunoSEQ plate was one replicate of a subset's evenly spread DNA. Data came from immunoSEQ multiplex PCR; TCRdb stores just in-frame clones and leaves some out. The sample has around 2.3 million clones; roughly 95% are singletons. The V and J ends lost 0 bases and 5 bases, in that order; junction bases with no gene match: 7. The CDR3 contains 15 residues. CDR1 is SGHRS and CDR2 is YFSETQ in the germline V gene. Comment on this clone: Antigen specificity is unknown.

The origin of this receptor is a man younger than 35 in good health. The rearrangement joins TRBV5-1 to TRBJ2-5, with TRBD1 matching over 7 bases. Sequenced input: naive CD4+ T cells sorted from blood. Noted subset: CD45RA+ positively selected. DNA of the CDR3: TGCGCCAGCAGCTTGGAGGGGACAGAGGGGGAGACCCAGTACTTC. Translated: CASSLEGTEGETQYF. Together with reference TRBV5-1 and TRBJ2-5, the CDR3 gives the full variable domain: KAGVTQTPRYLIKTRGQQVTLSCSPISGHRSVSWYQQTPGQGLQFLFEYFSETQRNKGNFPGRFSGRQFSNSRSEMNVSTLELGDSALYLCASSLEGTEGETQYFGPGTRLLVL.